This record covers a single T cell receptor (beta chain). Its specificity is unknown. Here immunoSEQ multiplex PCR was the method, and the copy in TCRdb shows in-frame clones only, minus some. The repertoire holds roughly 250,000 clones, about 86% seen once, with roughly 1.2% in the top ten. The donors were part of the roughly 120-subject validation cohort, which stood apart from the 666-subject first cohort. The data belong to a study of cytomegalovirus exposure and HLA in healthy donors. About the research overall: The same platform used for the approximately 700 first-cohort repertoires was also used for the 90 to 150 validation repertoires, as a later analysis reported. Regarding the study as a whole: Researchers catalogued some 160 TCR beta chains as cytomegalovirus-associated.

V was trimmed by 5 bases and J by 1 base, leaving 14 bases between them. This CDR3 has 15 amino acids. The germline V gene encodes CDR1 MNHEY and CDR2 SMNVEV (reference sequence). This sequence was found in a woman aged 30 to 39 in good health and CMV-seropositive. Sequences were obtained from PBMCs. J is TRBJ1-2 and V is TRBV27; D ambiguous. The CDR3 bases are TGTGCCAGCAGTAGGACGGTTGGAGGTAACTATGGCTACACCTTC. The encoded protein is CASSRTVGGNYGYTF.